The clone carrying this T cell receptor (beta chain) was seen many times. The antigen is undetermined. This sample stems from a study of molecular identifiers for immune sequencing clone quantification. Study-wide results and caveats: Researchers reportedly could pick up spiked Jurkat TCR RNA from one cell mixed into about a million naive cells.

After removal of 6 bases from V and 5 bases from J, the junction contained 7 bases not matched to a gene. CDR3 length: 15 residues. TCRdb called the PCR reads again in MiXCR, with one record for every CDR3 protein. The table lists about 320,000 distinct CDR3 sequences, over 20% of them singletons. RNA fractions of 10%, 30% or 50% and about 19,000 to 1,000,000 sorted cells were the source of naive CD8 libraries. The V call is TRBV12-3 or TRBV12-4, the J call TRBJ2-1; 10 bases match TRBD2. The sequence was collected from a human donor in good health. Some libraries in this study had Jurkat cell RNA spiked in. Material: naive CD8+ T cells from blood, with Jurkat cell RNA spiked in. Sample subset: FACS-sorted CD8+CD4-CCR7+CD45RA+ naive T cells. CDR3 nucleotide sequence: TGTGCCAGCAGCTCCCTAGCGGGGGAGGACAATGAGCAGTTCTTC. Residues: CASSSLAGEDNEQFF.